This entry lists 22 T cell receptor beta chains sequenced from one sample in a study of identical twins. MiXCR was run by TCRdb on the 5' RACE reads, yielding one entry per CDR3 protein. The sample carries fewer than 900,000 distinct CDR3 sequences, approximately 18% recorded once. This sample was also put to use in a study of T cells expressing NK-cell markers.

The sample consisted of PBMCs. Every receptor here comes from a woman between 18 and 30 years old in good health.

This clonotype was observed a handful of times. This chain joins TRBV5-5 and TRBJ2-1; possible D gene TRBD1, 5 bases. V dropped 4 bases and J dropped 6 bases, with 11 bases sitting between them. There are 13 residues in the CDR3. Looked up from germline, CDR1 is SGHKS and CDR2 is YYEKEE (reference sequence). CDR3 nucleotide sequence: TGTGCCAGCAGCCCGGACACTTTCAATGAGCAGTTCTTC. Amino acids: CASSPDTFNEQFF.

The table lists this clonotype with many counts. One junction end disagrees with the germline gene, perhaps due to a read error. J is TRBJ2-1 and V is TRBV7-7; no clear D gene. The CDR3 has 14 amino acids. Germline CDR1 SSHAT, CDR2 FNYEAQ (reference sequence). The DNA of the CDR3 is TGTGCTAGCAGCTTAAGGCTCGGCGCCAATGAGCAGTTCTTC. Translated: CASSLRLGANEQFF.

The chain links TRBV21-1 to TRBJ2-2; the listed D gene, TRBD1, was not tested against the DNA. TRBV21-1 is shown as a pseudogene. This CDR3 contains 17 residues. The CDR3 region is CASQPSGTGEIAGELFF. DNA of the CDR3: TGTGCCAGCCAGCCCTCCGGGACAGGGGAGATCGCCGGGGAGCTGTTTTTT.

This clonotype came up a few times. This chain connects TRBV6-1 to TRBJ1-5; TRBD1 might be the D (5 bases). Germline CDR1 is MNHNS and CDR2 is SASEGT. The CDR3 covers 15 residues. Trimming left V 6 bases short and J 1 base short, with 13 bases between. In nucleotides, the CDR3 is TGTGCCAGCAGAGACCTCCGGGACAGCAATCAGCCCCAGCATTTT. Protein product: CASRDLRDSNQPQHF.

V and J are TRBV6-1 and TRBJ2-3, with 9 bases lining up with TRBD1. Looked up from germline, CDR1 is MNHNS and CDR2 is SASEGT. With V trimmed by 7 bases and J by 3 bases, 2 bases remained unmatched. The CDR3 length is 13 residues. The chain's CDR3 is CASIDRGTDTQYF. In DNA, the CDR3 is TGTGCCAGCATCGACAGGGGGACAGATACGCAGTATTTT.

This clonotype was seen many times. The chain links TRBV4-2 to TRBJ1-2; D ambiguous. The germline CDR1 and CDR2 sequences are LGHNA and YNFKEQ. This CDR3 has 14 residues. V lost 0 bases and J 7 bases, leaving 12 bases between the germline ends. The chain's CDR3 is CASSQDPRGLGYTF. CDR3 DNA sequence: TGTGCCAGCAGCCAAGATCCTAGAGGGCTTGGCTACACCTTC.

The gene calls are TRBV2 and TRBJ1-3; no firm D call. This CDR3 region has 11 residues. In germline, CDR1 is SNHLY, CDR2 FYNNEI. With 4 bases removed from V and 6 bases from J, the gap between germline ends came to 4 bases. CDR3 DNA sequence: TGTGCCAGCAGTGTCGAAAACACCATATATTTT. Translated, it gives CASSVENTIYF.

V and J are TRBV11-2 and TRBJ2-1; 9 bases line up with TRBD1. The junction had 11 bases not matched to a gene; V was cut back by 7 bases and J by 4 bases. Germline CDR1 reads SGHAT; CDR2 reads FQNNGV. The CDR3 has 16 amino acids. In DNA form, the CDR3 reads TGTGCCAGCACACTACAGGGGGCGGCCCAATACAATGAGCAGTTCTTC. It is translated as CASTLQGAAQYNEQFF.

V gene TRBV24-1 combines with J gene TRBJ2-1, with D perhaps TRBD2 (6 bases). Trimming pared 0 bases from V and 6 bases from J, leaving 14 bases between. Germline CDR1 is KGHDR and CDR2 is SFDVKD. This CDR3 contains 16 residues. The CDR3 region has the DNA TGTGCCACCAGTGATTTGACGTGGAAGGGAGGCAATGAGCAGTTCTTC. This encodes CATSDLTWKGGNEQFF.

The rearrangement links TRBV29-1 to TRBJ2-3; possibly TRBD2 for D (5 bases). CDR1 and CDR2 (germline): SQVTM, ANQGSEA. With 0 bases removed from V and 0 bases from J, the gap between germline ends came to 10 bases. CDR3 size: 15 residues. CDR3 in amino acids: CSVEERGGSTDTQYF. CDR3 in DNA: TGCAGCGTTGAAGAACGCGGCGGGAGCACAGATACGCAGTATTTT.

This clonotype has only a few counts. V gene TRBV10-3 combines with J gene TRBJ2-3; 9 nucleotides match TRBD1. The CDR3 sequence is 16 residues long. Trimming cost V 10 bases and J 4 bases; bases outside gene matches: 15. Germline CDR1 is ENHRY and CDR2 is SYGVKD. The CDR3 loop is CATGIRGTGISDTQYF. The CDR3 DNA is TGTGCCACCGGTATTCGAGGGACAGGGATCTCAGATACGCAGTATTTT.

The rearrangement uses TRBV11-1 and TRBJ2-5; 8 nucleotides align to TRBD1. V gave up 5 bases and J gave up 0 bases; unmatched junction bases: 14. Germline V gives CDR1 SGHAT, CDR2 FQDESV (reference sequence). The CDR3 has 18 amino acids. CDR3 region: CASSRTNRDRTYQETQYF. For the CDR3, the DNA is TGTGCCAGCAGCCGAACAAACCGGGACAGGACGTACCAAGAGACCCAGTACTTC. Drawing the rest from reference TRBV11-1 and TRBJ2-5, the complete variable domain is EAEVAQSPRYKITEKSQAVAFWCDPISGHATLYWYRQILGQGPELLVQFQDESVVDDSQLPKDRFSAERLKGVDSTLKIQPAELGDSAMYLCASSRTNRDRTYQETQYFGPGTRLLVL.

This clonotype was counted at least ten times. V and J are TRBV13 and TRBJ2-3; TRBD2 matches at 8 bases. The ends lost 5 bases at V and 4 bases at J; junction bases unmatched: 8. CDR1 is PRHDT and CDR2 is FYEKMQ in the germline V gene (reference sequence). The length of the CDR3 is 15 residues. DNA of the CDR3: TGTGCCAGCAGCGCGGCCGGGACTAGATCAGATACGCAGTATTTT. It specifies CASSAAGTRSDTQYF.

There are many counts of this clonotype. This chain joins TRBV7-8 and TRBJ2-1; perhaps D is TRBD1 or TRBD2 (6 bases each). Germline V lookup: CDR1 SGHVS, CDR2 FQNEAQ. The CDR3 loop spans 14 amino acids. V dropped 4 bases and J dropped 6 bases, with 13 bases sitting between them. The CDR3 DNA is TGTGCCAGCAGCTGGGGGGCGAAGGGCAATGAGCAGTTCTTC. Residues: CASSWGAKGNEQFF.

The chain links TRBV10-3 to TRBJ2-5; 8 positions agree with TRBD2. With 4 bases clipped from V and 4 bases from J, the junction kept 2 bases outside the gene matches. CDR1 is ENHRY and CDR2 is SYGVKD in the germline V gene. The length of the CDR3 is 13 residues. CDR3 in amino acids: CAISVTSAETQYF. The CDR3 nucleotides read TGTGCCATCAGTGTGACTAGCGCAGAGACCCAGTACTTC.

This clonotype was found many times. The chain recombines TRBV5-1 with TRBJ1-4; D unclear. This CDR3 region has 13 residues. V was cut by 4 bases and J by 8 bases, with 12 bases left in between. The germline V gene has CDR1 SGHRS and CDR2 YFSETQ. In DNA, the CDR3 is TGCGCCAGCAGCCATAGGTTGAAAGAAAAACTGTTTTTT. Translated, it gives CASSHRLKEKLFF.

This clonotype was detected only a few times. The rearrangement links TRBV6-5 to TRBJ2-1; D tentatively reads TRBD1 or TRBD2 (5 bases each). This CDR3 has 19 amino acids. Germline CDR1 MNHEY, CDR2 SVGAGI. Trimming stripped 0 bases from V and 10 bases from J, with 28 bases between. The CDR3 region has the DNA TGTGCCAGCAGTTACTCGGCCCCCGTGATGAGAGGGGCCCCGGGGGAGCAGTTCTTC. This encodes CASSYSAPVMRGAPGEQFF.

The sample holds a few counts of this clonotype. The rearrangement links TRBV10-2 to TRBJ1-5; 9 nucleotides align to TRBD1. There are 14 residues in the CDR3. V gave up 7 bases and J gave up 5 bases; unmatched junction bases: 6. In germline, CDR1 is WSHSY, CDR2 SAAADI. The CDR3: CASKRDREDQPQHF. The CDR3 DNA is TGCGCCAGCAAGAGGGACAGGGAGGATCAGCCCCAGCATTTT.

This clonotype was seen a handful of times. In DNA form, the CDR3 reads TGCAGCGTCCGCCGAGCGGGAGGGCCCCAGACCCAGTACTTC. Translation gives CSVRRAGGPQTQYF. The rearrangement joins TRBV29-1 to TRBJ2-5, with 10 nucleotides matching TRBD2. The junction had 10 bases not matched to a gene; V was cut back by 6 bases and J by 6 bases. This CDR3 comprises 14 residues. The germline gives CDR1 SQVTM, CDR2 ANQGSEA.

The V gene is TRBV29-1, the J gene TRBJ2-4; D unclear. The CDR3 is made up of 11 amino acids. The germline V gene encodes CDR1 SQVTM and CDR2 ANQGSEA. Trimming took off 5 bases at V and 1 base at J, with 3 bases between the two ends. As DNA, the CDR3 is TGCAGCGTTTGGGCCAAAAACATTCAGTACTTC. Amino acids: CSVWAKNIQYF.

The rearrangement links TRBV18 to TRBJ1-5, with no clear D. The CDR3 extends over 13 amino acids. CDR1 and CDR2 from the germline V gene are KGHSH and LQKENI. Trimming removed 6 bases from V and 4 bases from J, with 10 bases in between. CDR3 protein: CASSEDRNQPQHF. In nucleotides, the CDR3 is TGTGCCAGCTCCGAGGACCGGAATCAGCCCCAGCATTTT.

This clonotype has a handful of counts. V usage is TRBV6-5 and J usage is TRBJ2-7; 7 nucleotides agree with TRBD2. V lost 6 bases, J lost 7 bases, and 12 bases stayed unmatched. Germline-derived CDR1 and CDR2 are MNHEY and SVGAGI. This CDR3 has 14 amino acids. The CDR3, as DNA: TGTGCCAGCAGATACATAGCGGGTCAATCGGAGCAGTACTTC. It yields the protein CASRYIAGQSEQYF.